Below, 5 T cell receptor beta chains from the same sample are listed, as sequenced in a study of OX40 agonist ivuxolimab in advanced cancers. The receptor library was made with the immunoSEQ multiplex PCR assay. This immuneACCESS table, as held by TCRdb, lists in-frame sequences with V and J called but not all clones. Of the missing ones, under half trace to an unresolved V gene in checked studies; the others have no known cause. The sample table records more than 20,000 clones; 84% of these occur just once. The top ten hold 34% of the sample. Material: CD4+ or CD8+ T cells sorted from blood, obtained in a trial of the OX40 agonist ivuxolimab. These receptors were taken from an adult with an advanced solid tumor such as melanoma, head and neck, liver or kidney cancer.

The V gene is TRBV7-2, the J gene TRBJ2-1, with TRBD2 identical over 9 bases. Germline V gene data show CDR1 as SGHTA and CDR2 as FQGNSA. V lost 2 bases, J lost 8 bases, and 7 bases stayed unmatched. The CDR3 spans 15 residues. CDR3 nucleotides: TGTGCCAGCAGCTTATGGGTAGCGGGAGCTGATGAGCAGTTCTTC. It is translated as CASSLWVAGADEQFF.

J is TRBJ2-1 and V is TRBV14; no firm D call. The CDR3 has 14 amino acids. Germline V gene data show CDR1 as SGHDN and CDR2 as FVKESK. V lost 0 bases and J 4 bases, leaving 7 bases between the germline ends. This chain's CDR3 is CASSQDRYYNEQFF. The CDR3, as DNA: TGTGCCAGCAGCCAAGATCGCTATTACAATGAGCAGTTCTTC.

The rearrangement links TRBV11-2 to TRBJ2-7; D unresolved. Trimming stripped 7 bases from V and 0 bases from J, with 13 bases between. Germline CDR1 reads SGHAT; CDR2 reads FQNNGV. The CDR3 covers 14 residues. The CDR3 DNA follows: TGTGCCAGCACCATCGACGGGCCCTCCTACGAGCAGTACTTC. Its protein is CASTIDGPSYEQYF.

The J gene is TRBJ2-3, the V gene TRBV7-2; D remains unclear. V was trimmed by 5 bases and J by 1 base, leaving 4 bases between them. The CDR3 is 12 residues long. CDR1 is SGHTA and CDR2 is FQGNSA in the germline V gene. CDR3 nucleotides: TGTGCCAGCAGCCCCCGCACAGATACGCAGTATTTT. It codes for CASSPRTDTQYF.

The chain uses TRBV19 and TRBJ2-7, with no clear D. The CDR3 sequence is 14 residues long. V shed 5 bases and J shed 2 bases, with 13 bases lying between them. Germline CDR1 and CDR2: LNHDA and SQIVND (reference sequence). As DNA, the CDR3 is TGTGCCAGTAGTCCGGTGGGCAGTACCTACGAGCAGTACTTC. Encoded protein: CASSPVGSTYEQYF.